Below are 10 T cell receptor beta chains sequenced from a single sample in a study of blood T cell repertoires in COVID-19 (dated by TCRdb to 2018 to 2021). Libraries were prepared through the immunoSEQ multiplex PCR assay. TCRdb's version of the immuneACCESS table is confined to in-frame rearrangements and falls short of the full clone set. An unresolved V gene accounts for under half of the shortfall where checked; the remainder is of unknown origin. The sample profile shows about 190,000 clones; roughly 73% of them were found once. The ten largest account for about 2.8% of the sample. Material for sequencing was peripheral blood. The receptors come from a woman older than 75 with active or convalescent COVID-19.

The V call is TRBV18, the J call TRBJ2-5, with a weak D call TRBD1 (6 bases). V dropped 1 base and J dropped 12 bases, with 15 bases sitting between them. CDR3 length: 13 residues. Germline V gene lookup returns CDR1 KGHSH and CDR2 LQKENI. The CDR3 region has the DNA TGTGCCAGCTCACCACACAGTGGGGGCCCGAAGTACTTC. This translates into CASSPHSGGPKYF.

The CDR3 region has the DNA TGTGCCAGCAGCTCTGCTGCAGTAGCCAAAAACATTCAGTACTTC. Its translation is CASSSAAVAKNIQYF. V and J are TRBV5-4 and TRBJ2-4; no firm D call. The CDR3 totals 15 residues. The germline V gene has CDR1 SGHNT and CDR2 YYREEE (reference sequence). The germline V and J ends were trimmed by 3 bases and 0 bases, with 10 bases remaining between them.

V is TRBV27 and J is TRBJ1-6; the D gene is possibly TRBD1 (5 bases). V lost 6 bases and J lost 4, with 13 bases in between. Germline-derived CDR1 and CDR2 are MNHEY and SMNVEV (reference sequence). The length of the CDR3 is 15 residues. Here the CDR3 reads CASRGRDDYNSPLHF. DNA of the CDR3: TGTGCCAGCAGGGGGAGGGACGATTATAATTCACCCCTCCACTTT.

This chain uses TRBV27 with TRBJ1-4, with a possible D match to TRBD1 (6 bases). Looked up from germline, CDR1 is MNHEY and CDR2 is SMNVEV (reference sequence). V dropped 5 bases and J dropped 7 bases, with 17 bases sitting between them. This CDR3 contains 15 residues. The CDR3 reads CASSDVTGGGEKLFF. The CDR3 bases are TGTGCCAGCAGTGACGTAACGGGGGGCGGTGAAAAACTGTTTTTT.

This chain joins TRBV5-1 and TRBJ2-5; TRBD1 might be the D (6 bases). This CDR3 has 14 amino acids. V was pared by 2 bases and J by 5 bases, with 13 bases between. Germline CDR1 and CDR2: SGHRS and YFSETQ. The CDR3, as DNA: TGCGCCAGCAGCTTTACTGAGGGGGTGGAGACCCAGTACTTC. This sequence encodes CASSFTEGVETQYF.

J is TRBJ1-2 and V is TRBV7-9; D gene uncertain. V was cut by 3 bases and J by 0 bases, with 14 bases left in between. This CDR3 spans 16 amino acids. The V gene's germline CDR1 is SEHNR and CDR2 FQNEAQ (reference sequence). The CDR3, as DNA: TGTGCCAGCAGCTTTGCAGATGGAACTACTAACTATGGCTACACCTTC. It encodes CASSFADGTTNYGYTF.

V is TRBV3-1 (or the pseudogene TRBV3-2) and J is TRBJ1-4; D is unresolved. Trimming removed 0 bases at V and 4 bases at J, with 15 bases between. Germline CDR1 reads LGHDT; CDR2 reads YNNKEL (reference sequence). The CDR3 length is 17 residues. The chain's CDR3 is CASSQERVRSLNEKLFF. DNA of the CDR3: TGTGCCAGCAGCCAAGAGAGGGTCCGGTCCCTTAATGAAAAACTGTTTTTT.

V and J are TRBV5-1 and TRBJ1-4; 7 nucleotides line up with TRBD1. The length of the CDR3 is 14 residues. Germline CDR1 and CDR2: SGHRS and YFSETQ. Trimming removed 0 bases from V and 7 bases from J; junction bases left unmatched: 3. The CDR3 DNA sequence: TGCGCCAGCAGCTTGGAGGGGGCTGTTGAAAAACTGTTTTTT. Its translation is CASSLEGAVEKLFF.

In this sample, this clone turned up many times. In the same sample, other DNA sequences code for this CDR3. V usage is TRBV19 and J usage is TRBJ1-5, with 8 bases lining up with TRBD1. After removal of 7 bases from V and 2 bases from J, the junction contained 7 bases not matched to a gene. The CDR3 is 15 residues long. Per germline, CDR1 LNHDA and CDR2 SQIVND (reference sequence). CDR3 protein: CASTWTGNRNQPQHF. CDR3 coding DNA: TGTGCCAGTACCTGGACAGGGAATCGCAATCAGCCCCAGCATTTT.

This chain joins TRBV15 and TRBJ1-1; a weak D match, TRBD1 (5 bases). CDR3 length: 17 amino acids. The V end was cut by 3 bases, the J end by 3 bases, with 20 bases between. Germline lookup yields CDR1 LNHNV and CDR2 YYDKDF (reference sequence). The chain's CDR3 is CATSRGIVVRGYTEAFF. In DNA, the CDR3 is TGTGCCACCAGCAGGGGGATAGTTGTTCGGGGGTACACTGAAGCTTTCTTT.